Below are 27 T cell receptor beta chains sequenced from a single sample in a study of beta chain features in type 1 diabetes. General study results and limits: Significant though moderate, a shortening of TCRB CDR3s appeared in all four CD4+ subsets of Type 1 diabetes patients.

cDNA synthesis used the whole RNA isolate, giving expressed TCRB sequences. The assay was immunoSEQ multiplex PCR, and TCRdb's table has in-frame clones only and misses some. The sample has 300,000 or so clones, approximately 10% seen once; the top ten hold 0.95% to 1.1%. The antigens for these receptors are not known. The sample comprised central memory CD4+ T cells from blood. These receptor sequences come from a man aged 25 to 45 with type 1 diabetes.

Only a few counts were recorded for this clone. The J gene is TRBJ1-1, the V gene TRBV30; D may be TRBD1 (5 bases). Trimming took off 3 bases at V and 4 bases at J, with 15 bases between the two ends. Per germline, CDR1 GTSNPN and CDR2 SVGIG (reference sequence). CDR3 length equals 14 residues. The CDR3 reads CAWRRGTIATEAFF. The CDR3 nucleotides read TGTGCCTGGAGGCGGGGGACGATTGCCACTGAAGCTTTCTTT.

This clone has just a few counts. The V call is TRBV29-1, the J call TRBJ1-1, with a weak D call TRBD1 (5 bases). Per germline, CDR1 SQVTM and CDR2 ANQGSEA. The V end lost 5 bases, the J end lost 10 bases, and 14 bases lay between the germline ends. The CDR3 extends over 11 amino acids. The CDR3 sequence: CSVQGPEGAFF. In DNA, the CDR3 is TGCAGCGTTCAGGGTCCCGAGGGAGCTTTCTTT.

The chain carries TRBV4-2 and TRBJ2-3; tentative D call: TRBD1 (5 bases). Germline V gives CDR1 LGHNA, CDR2 YNFKEQ. This CDR3 region has 15 residues. V lost 2 bases to trimming and J lost 3 bases, with 12 bases between them. DNA for the CDR3: TGTGCCAGCAGCCAAATAGGGGATAGAACAGATACGCAGTATTTT. This encodes CASSQIGDRTDTQYF.

This clone was picked up many times. The chain's CDR3 is CASSFYRDYNGYTF. Here the CDR3 DNA reads TGTGCCAGCAGTTTTTACCGGGACTACAATGGCTACACCTTC. The chain is built from TRBV5-4 and TRBJ1-2, with D tentatively TRBD1 (5 bases). The germline CDR1 and CDR2 sequences are SGHNT and YYREEE (reference sequence). This CDR3 comprises 14 residues. V was clipped by 5 bases and J by 6 bases, with 17 bases between them.

This rearrangement joins TRBV28 to TRBJ1-5, with TRBD1 identical over 7 bases. V lost 10 bases and J lost 4; bases outside the gene matches: 10. CDR1 is MDHEN, CDR2 SYDVKM, per germline. The CDR3 is 14 residues long. The CDR3 loop reads CATKGRGRNQPQHF. Here the CDR3 DNA reads TGTGCCACAAAGGGAAGGGGGCGGAATCAGCCCCAGCATTTT.

The J gene is TRBJ1-6, the V gene TRBV9; D uncertain. This CDR3 has 14 residues. Trimming took off 3 bases at V and 5 bases at J, with 9 bases between the two ends. Per the germline V gene, CDR1 is SGDLS and CDR2 is YYNGEE. CDR3 DNA sequence: TGTGCCAGCAGCGAGCCAAAGAATAATTCACCCCTCCACTTT. This sequence encodes CASSEPKNNSPLHF.

This clone came up many times. The V call is TRBV28, the J call TRBJ1-5, with D uncertain. The ends were cut back, 3 bases at V and 6 bases at J, with 12 bases in the middle. The CDR3 is made up of 14 amino acids. The germline CDR1 and CDR2 sequences are MDHEN and SYDVKM. This CDR3 is CASSFQNSGQPQHF. CDR3 sequence (DNA): TGTGCCAGCAGTTTCCAGAACTCGGGTCAGCCCCAGCATTTT.

Only a few counts were recorded for this clone. The rearrangement joins TRBV7-2 to TRBJ2-7; TRBD1 agrees at 12 bases. J lost 10 bases, V lost 5 bases, and 12 bases had no gene match. The CDR3 sequence is 15 residues long. Germline V gene data show CDR1 as SGHTA and CDR2 as FQGNSA. CDR3 loop: CASSPSRDRGRKQYF. The CDR3, as DNA: TGTGCCAGCAGCCCGTCGAGGGACAGGGGGCGTAAACAGTACTTC.

This sequence joins TRBV5-4 and TRBJ2-7; the D gene is possibly TRBD1 (6 bases). This CDR3 has 15 residues. Trimming removed 4 bases at V and 2 bases at J, with 16 bases between. Germline-derived CDR1 and CDR2 are SGHNT and YYREEE (reference sequence). The DNA for the CDR3 is TGTGCCAGCAGCAGAACAGCAGGGGACCCCTACGAGCAGTACTTC. Translating gives CASSRTAGDPYEQYF.

This clone was recorded a few times. The rearrangement joins TRBV14 to TRBJ2-3, with 8 bases that match TRBD2. The junction had 10 bases not matched to a gene; V was cut back by 2 bases and J by 6 bases. The CDR3 sequence is 16 residues long. Germline CDR1 reads SGHDN; CDR2 reads FVKESK. In DNA, the CDR3 is TGTGCCAGCAGCCAACAATTAGCGGGGCCAGCGGATACGCAGTATTTT. Amino acids: CASSQQLAGPADTQYF.

This clone was recorded a few times. The chain employs TRBV7-6 and TRBJ2-2, with D perhaps matching TRBD1 (5 bases). Trimming cost V 1 base and J 3 bases, with 12 bases left between them. CDR1 and CDR2 (germline): SGHVS, FNYEAQ. There are 16 residues in the CDR3. Written as DNA, the CDR3 is TGTGCCAGCAGCTTAGGAGCAGGGTTGGACACCGGGGAGCTGTTTTTT. It yields the protein CASSLGAGLDTGELFF.

The rearrangement uses TRBV7-2 and TRBJ2-4, with TRBD2 identical over 10 bases. This CDR3 is built from 17 residues. J was trimmed by 9 bases and V by 0 bases; bases with no gene match: 11. Germline V lookup: CDR1 SGHTA, CDR2 FQGNSA. The CDR3 coding sequence is TGTGCCAGCAGCTTAGCTCACGGGACTAGCGTATTCTCCATTCAGTACTTC. It specifies CASSLAHGTSVFSIQYF. Drawing the rest from reference TRBV7-2 and TRBJ2-4, the complete variable domain is GAGVSQSPSNKVTEKGKDVELRCDPISGHTALYWYRQSLGQGLEFLIYFQGNSAPDKSGLPSDRFSAERTGGSVSTLTIQRTQQEDSAVYLCASSLAHGTSVFSIQYFGAGTRLSVL.

This clone has just a few counts. This sequence joins TRBV11-2 and TRBJ2-5, with TRBD2 matching 13 bases. Germline V gene data show CDR1 as SGHAT and CDR2 as FQNNGV. The CDR3 is 16 residues long. V shed 5 bases, J shed 2 bases, and the junction held 5 bases outside the gene matches. The CDR3 reads CASSLTSGGPQETQYF. CDR3 bases: TGTGCCAGCAGCCTGACTAGCGGGGGGCCACAAGAGACCCAGTACTTC.

This clone occurred a few times. The chain has TRBV6-1 and TRBJ2-7; tentatively, D is TRBD1 or TRBD2 (5 bases each). The CDR3 has 16 amino acids. CDR1 MNHNS and CDR2 SASEGT come from the germline V gene. V lost 3 bases and J 0 bases, leaving 15 bases between the germline ends. CDR3 nucleotide sequence: TGTGCCAGCAGTGATCCGGGACGGCAAAGCTCCTACGAGCAGTACTTC. Its protein product is CASSDPGRQSSYEQYF.

This clone has only a few counts. The same CDR3 is also encoded by other DNA sequences in this sample. The rearrangement uses TRBV19 and TRBJ2-7, with 9 bases matching TRBD1. Germline loops: CDR1 LNHDA, CDR2 SQIVND (reference sequence). The junction had 7 bases not matched to a gene; V was cut back by 3 bases and J by 1 base. The CDR3 contains 16 residues. The CDR3 region has the DNA TGTGCCAGTAGTATTACCCCCGGGACAGGGTCCTACGAGCAGTACTTC. Translating it yields CASSITPGTGSYEQYF.

There are a few counts of this clone. The rearrangement links TRBV7-9 to TRBJ2-1; 12 bases match TRBD2. From germline, CDR1 is SEHNR and CDR2 FQNEAQ (reference sequence). The CDR3 runs 19 residues. Trimming removed 2 bases from V and 4 bases from J; junction bases left unmatched: 12. CDR3 sequence reads: CASSLRASGGAGTYNEQFF. The CDR3 bases are TGTGCCAGCAGCTTAAGGGCTAGCGGGGGGGCTGGCACTTACAATGAGCAGTTCTTC.

This chain links TRBV7-2 with TRBJ2-2; D uncertain. The CDR3 length is 15 residues. CDR1 and CDR2 (germline): SGHTA, FQGNSA. V was cut by 1 base and J by 3 bases, with 9 bases left in between. For the CDR3, the DNA is TGTGCCAGCAGCTTAGGGGGTTCATACACCGGGGAGCTGTTTTTT. This gives the protein CASSLGGSYTGELFF.

J is TRBJ1-1 and V is TRBV5-1; no clear D gene. Trimming shortened V by 0 bases and J by 4 bases, and 13 bases separated the two germline ends. The germline CDR1 and CDR2 sequences are SGHRS and YFSETQ. The CDR3 sequence is 15 residues long. In nucleotides, the CDR3 is TGCGCCAGCAGCTTGGAGCGAGGGATGATCACTGAAGCTTTCTTT. It is translated as CASSLERGMITEAFF.

This clone appeared many times. For the CDR3, the DNA is TGTGCCAGCAGCTCTATCCCACAGGGGGCTGGAAACATTCAGTACTTC. It encodes CASSSIPQGAGNIQYF. The chain couples TRBV7-9 to TRBJ2-4; 9 bases are a match to TRBD1. CDR1 and CDR2 (germline): SEHNR, FQNEAQ (reference sequence). This CDR3 region has 16 residues. V lost 4 bases to trimming and J lost 6 bases; unmatched junction nucleotides: 10. Variable domain in full (rest from reference TRBV7-9 and TRBJ2-4): DTGVSQNPRHKITKRGQNVTFRCDPISEHNRLYWYRQTLGQGPEFLTYFQNEAQLEKSRLLSDRFSAERPKGSFSTLEIQRTEQGDSAMYLCASSSIPQGAGNIQYFGAGTRLSVL.

Here the CDR3 reads CASSRAGGTGELFF. CDR3 in DNA: TGTGCCAGTAGTAGGGCAGGGGGCACCGGGGAGCTGTTTTTT. The chain joins TRBV19 to TRBJ2-2, with 7 bases aligning to TRBD1. CDR1 and CDR2 from the germline V gene are LNHDA and SQIVND (reference sequence). Losses at the gene ends were 4 bases for V and 4 bases for J; bases not matched to a gene: 3. The CDR3 sequence is 14 residues long.

The chain carries TRBV7-9 and TRBJ2-7, with D unclear. CDR3 size: 12 residues. In germline, CDR1 is SEHNR, CDR2 FQNEAQ (reference sequence). V was trimmed by 5 bases and J by 2 bases, leaving 7 bases between them. DNA of the CDR3: TGTGCCAGCAGCCCACTTACCTACGAGCAGTACTTC. Its protein is CASSPLTYEQYF.

There are many counts of this clone. This rearrangement joins TRBV7-2 to TRBJ2-3, with no clear D. Germline V gene data show CDR1 as SGHTA and CDR2 as FQGNSA. The CDR3 runs 15 residues. V was trimmed by 0 bases and J by 4 bases, leaving 11 bases between them. CDR3 sequence (DNA): TGTGCCAGCAGCTTAGCGCTGTTAGCTGCAGATACGCAGTATTTT. Translation: CASSLALLAADTQYF.

In this sample, this clone turned up a few times. The rearrangement uses TRBV5-6 and TRBJ2-5; 9 bases are shared with TRBD1. In germline, CDR1 is SGHDT, CDR2 YYEEEE. The CDR3 loop spans 13 amino acids. Losses at the gene ends were 4 bases for V and 4 bases for J; bases not matched to a gene: 2. Written as DNA, the CDR3 is TGTGCCAGCAGCGTGGGACAGGGAGAGACCCAGTACTTC. This translates into CASSVGQGETQYF.

V is TRBV7-2 and J is TRBJ2-3; 8 bases agree with TRBD1. The CDR3 sequence is 15 residues long. CDR1 SGHTA and CDR2 FQGNSA come from the germline V gene. After removal of 5 bases from V and 3 bases from J, the junction contained 7 bases not matched to a gene. The chain's CDR3 is CASSGRTGTTDTQYF. Here the CDR3 DNA reads TGTGCCAGCAGCGGTAGGACAGGGACGACAGATACGCAGTATTTT.

This clone was recorded many times. This chain links TRBV23-1 with TRBJ1-2, with unresolved D. TRBV23-1 counts as an open reading frame of uncertain function. V was cut by 3 bases and J by 2 bases, with 13 bases left in between. CDR3 length: 15 amino acids. The CDR3 loop reads CASSQWWAENYGYTF. The CDR3 bases are TGCGCCAGCAGTCAGTGGTGGGCGGAAAACTATGGCTACACCTTC.

This clone was observed a handful of times. This sequence joins TRBV6-6 and TRBJ1-1; D is possibly TRBD1 (5 bases). Trimming removed 4 bases from V and 5 bases from J, with 17 bases in between. Germline V gene data show CDR1 as MNHNY and CDR2 as SVGAGI (reference sequence). The CDR3 runs 15 residues. The CDR3 here is CASSSTGAVVTEAFF. For the CDR3, the DNA is TGTGCCAGCAGTTCCACCGGGGCGGTAGTAACTGAAGCTTTCTTT.

The chain combines TRBV18 with TRBJ2-7; D unclear. Germline V gene data show CDR1 as KGHSH and CDR2 as LQKENI. This CDR3 region has 13 residues. Trimming cost V 3 bases and J 3 bases, with 9 bases left between them. The CDR3 loop is CASSPPGNYEQYF. The CDR3 DNA reads as TGTGCCAGCTCACCGCCAGGAAACTACGAGCAGTACTTC.